These T cell receptor beta chains were read from a single sample in a study of shared clonotypes between healthy human individuals. Some clones are missing from TCRdb's copy, which holds only in-frame ones; the method was immunoSEQ multiplex PCR. The top ten clones hold approximately 0.4% of a sample with over a million clones, around 98.5% of them seen once. Sample: naive CD4+ T cells sorted from blood. The receptors derive from a man under 40 in good health. Each CDR3 is given with its conserved first and last residue. The order of the fields is D gene, V gene, clone size, J gene, CDR3 protein, CDR3 DNA. A D gene is named only where the DNA matches it firmly. Part of the rows lack a size; the others show once, few, many or a class for expanded clones.

d_call: TRBD1
v_call: TRBV19
clone_size: once
j_call: TRBJ1-5
cdr3_aa: CASSVRGLWGQGTTSNQPQHF
cdr3_nt: TGTGCCAGCAGTGTGAGGGGTTTATGGGGACAGGGGACTACTAGCAATCAGCCCCAGCATTTT

d_call: NA
v_call: TRBV28
clone_size: once
j_call: TRBJ2-7
cdr3_aa: CASSLGGSLLYEQYF
cdr3_nt: TGTGCCAGCAGTTTAGGAGGGAGTTTGCTCTACGAGCAGTACTTC

d_call: NA
v_call: TRBV21-1
clone_size: few
j_call: TRBJ1-1
cdr3_aa: CASSNGRRGKAFF
cdr3_nt: TGTGCCAGCAGCAATGGGAGACGGGGGAAAGCTTTCTTT

d_call: TRBD2
v_call: TRBV5-1
clone_size: NA
j_call: TRBJ2-3
cdr3_aa: CASSLAGGRFSDTQYF
cdr3_nt: TGCGCCAGCAGCTTGGCCGGCGGGAGATTTTCAGATACGCAGTATTTT

d_call: TRBD1
v_call: TRBV19
clone_size: NA
j_call: TRBJ1-1
cdr3_aa: CASNDRGLEAFF
cdr3_nt: TGTGCCAGTAACGACAGGGGACTCGAAGCTTTCTTT

d_call: TRBD1
v_call: TRBV18
clone_size: NA
j_call: TRBJ1-5
cdr3_aa: CASSHGQGNQPQHF
cdr3_nt: TGTGCCAGCTCACACGGACAGGGCAATCAGCCCCAGCATTTT

d_call: TRBD2
v_call: TRBV28
clone_size: once
j_call: TRBJ2-7
cdr3_aa: CASSFLAGSYEQYF
cdr3_nt: TGTGCCAGCAGTTTCCTAGCGGGCTCCTACGAGCAGTACTTC

d_call: NA
v_call: TRBV5-4
clone_size: NA
j_call: TRBJ2-7
cdr3_aa: CASSIFSYEQYF
cdr3_nt: TGTGCCAGCAGCATCTTCTCCTACGAGCAGTACTTC

d_call: NA
v_call: TRBV6-5
clone_size: NA
j_call: TRBJ2-1
cdr3_aa: CASSYEPLVSYNEQFF
cdr3_nt: TGTGCCAGCAGTTACGAACCGCTCGTTTCCTACAATGAGCAGTTCTTC

d_call: NA
v_call: TRBV19
clone_size: NA
j_call: TRBJ1-2
cdr3_aa: CASMGPGSNYGYTF
cdr3_nt: TGTGCCAGTATGGGTCCGGGTTCAAACTATGGCTACACCTTC

d_call: TRBD2
v_call: TRBV7-2
clone_size: NA
j_call: TRBJ2-3
cdr3_aa: CASSVRLAGVVTDTQYF
cdr3_nt: TGTGCCAGCAGTGTAAGACTAGCGGGAGTTGTCACAGATACGCAGTATTTT

d_call: NA
v_call: TRBV15
clone_size: NA
j_call: TRBJ2-7
cdr3_aa: CATSRGPESGFYSYEQYF
cdr3_nt: TGTGCCACCAGCAGAGGCCCCGAGAGTGGTTTCTATTCCTACGAGCAGTACTTC

d_call: TRBD1
v_call: TRBV5-4
clone_size: NA
j_call: TRBJ1-4
cdr3_aa: CASSSQGDEKLFF
cdr3_nt: TGTGCCAGCAGCTCACAGGGGGATGAAAAACTGTTTTTT

d_call: TRBD1
v_call: TRBV7-8
clone_size: NA
j_call: TRBJ2-5
cdr3_aa: CASSEMGQLQETQYF
cdr3_nt: TGTGCCAGCAGCGAAATGGGACAGCTTCAAGAGACCCAGTACTTC

d_call: TRBD2
v_call: TRBV7-7
clone_size: NA
j_call: TRBJ2-3
cdr3_aa: CASSSGLAGGDTQYF
cdr3_nt: TGTGCCAGCAGCTCAGGACTAGCGGGGGGGGATACGCAGTATTTT

d_call: NA
v_call: TRBV5-6
clone_size: NA
j_call: TRBJ1-2
cdr3_aa: CASSLDRGRDGYTF
cdr3_nt: TGTGCCAGCAGCTTGGACAGAGGACGTGATGGCTACACCTTC

d_call: NA
v_call: TRBV28
clone_size: NA
j_call: TRBJ2-3
cdr3_aa: CASSSRPGTRVWATDTQYF
cdr3_nt: TGTGCCAGCAGTTCTCGTCCCGGGACTCGGGTTTGGGCTACAGATACGCAGTATTTT

d_call: NA
v_call: TRBV13
clone_size: NA
j_call: TRBJ2-2
cdr3_aa: CASSLWVGSIATGELFF
cdr3_nt: TGTGCCAGCAGCTTATGGGTGGGCAGTATTGCCACCGGGGAGCTGTTTTTT

d_call: NA
v_call: TRBV7-9
clone_size: NA
j_call: TRBJ2-1
cdr3_aa: CASSPRPSSYNEQFF
cdr3_nt: TGTGCCAGCAGCCCCCGACCGAGCTCCTACAATGAGCAGTTCTTC

d_call: NA
v_call: TRBV27
clone_size: NA
j_call: TRBJ1-4
cdr3_aa: CASKLQTNEKLFF
cdr3_nt: TGTGCCAGCAAGCTGCAAACTAATGAAAAACTGTTTTTT

d_call: TRBD1
v_call: TRBV29-1
clone_size: NA
j_call: TRBJ2-3
cdr3_aa: CSVDPQGPDTQYF
cdr3_nt: TGCAGCGTAGACCCACAGGGGCCAGATACGCAGTATTTT

d_call: NA
v_call: TRBV6-5
clone_size: NA
j_call: TRBJ1-1
cdr3_aa: CASSYSSAANTEAFF
cdr3_nt: TGTGCCAGCAGTTACTCGAGTGCGGCGAACACTGAAGCTTTCTTT

d_call: TRBD2
v_call: TRBV5-1
clone_size: NA
j_call: TRBJ2-1
cdr3_aa: CASSLELAGVDEQFF
cdr3_nt: TGCGCCAGCAGCTTGGAACTAGCGGGAGTCGATGAGCAGTTCTTC

d_call: NA
v_call: TRBV4-1
clone_size: NA
j_call: TRBJ1-2
cdr3_aa: CASSQDRGASYGYTF
cdr3_nt: TGCGCCAGCAGCCAAGATCGAGGGGCGAGCTATGGCTACACCTTC

d_call: TRBD1
v_call: TRBV5-1
clone_size: NA
j_call: TRBJ2-4
cdr3_aa: CASSLEGPGGTKNIQYF
cdr3_nt: TGCGCCAGCAGCTTGGAGGGGCCAGGGGGCACCAAAAACATTCAGTACTTC

d_call: TRBD2
v_call: TRBV6-5
clone_size: NA
j_call: TRBJ2-4
cdr3_aa: CASSPVGGDGIQYF
cdr3_nt: TGTGCCAGCAGCCCCGTCGGGGGGGACGGCATTCAGTACTTC

d_call: TRBD1
v_call: TRBV20-1
clone_size: NA
j_call: TRBJ2-7
cdr3_aa: CSAGQAYEQYF
cdr3_nt: TGCAGTGCCGGACAGGCTTACGAGCAGTACTTC

d_call: TRBD2
v_call: TRBV30
clone_size: NA
j_call: TRBJ2-1
cdr3_aa: CAWSVWVGTRSNEQFF
cdr3_nt: TGTGCCTGGAGTGTATGGGTTGGGACTAGATCTAATGAGCAGTTCTTC

d_call: NA
v_call: TRBV28
clone_size: NA
j_call: TRBJ2-6
cdr3_aa: CASSGIGANVLTF
cdr3_nt: TGTGCCAGCAGTGGGATCGGGGCCAACGTCCTGACTTTC